A single sample is the source of the 32 T cell receptor beta chains below, sequenced in a study of blood T cell repertoires in COVID-19. The table came from immunoSEQ multiplex PCR; TCRdb's copy has only in-frame clones and leaves some out. The table records under 300,000 clones, about nine tenths of them present only once. Input material: peripheral blood. All receptors come from a woman aged 40-49 years who had recovered from COVID-19.

This chain uses TRBV28 with TRBJ2-1; TRBD2 matches 8 bases. The CDR3 is 16 amino acids. The germline gives CDR1 MDHEN, CDR2 SYDVKM. V gave up 1 base and J gave up 0 bases; unmatched junction bases: 2. The CDR3: CASSLYSGDSYNEQFF. The CDR3 nucleotides read TGTGCCAGCAGTTTATATAGCGGGGACTCCTACAATGAGCAGTTCTTC. The entire variable domain, with the rest obtained from reference TRBV28 and TRBJ2-1, is as follows: DVKVTQSSRYLVKRTGEKVFLECVQDMDHENMFWYRQDPGLGLRLIYFSYDVKMKEKGDIPEGYSVSREKKERFSLILESASTNQTSMYLCASSLYSGDSYNEQFFGPGTRLTVL.

The rearrangement links TRBV24-1 to TRBJ2-5; perhaps TRBD1 as D (6 bases). The V gene's germline CDR1 is KGHDR and CDR2 SFDVKD. The CDR3 runs to 16 residues. Deletions cut 4 bases from V and 1 base from J, with 15 bases between. CDR3: CATSDPTVTGQETQYF. The CDR3 DNA reads TGTGCCACCAGTGACCCAACCGTGACAGGCCAAGAGACCCAGTACTTC.

The chain has TRBV29-1 and TRBJ2-3; D might be TRBD2 (6 bases). The CDR3 is made up of 14 amino acids. Trimming removed 4 bases from V and 0 bases from J, with 11 bases in between. Germline loops: CDR1 SQVTM, CDR2 ANQGSEA. This chain's CDR3 is CSVGSGSSTDTQYF. CDR3 DNA: TGCAGCGTTGGTAGCGGCTCTAGCACAGATACGCAGTATTTT.

The chain links TRBV7-9 to TRBJ1-4; unclear D gene. V dropped 0 bases and J dropped 4 bases, with 12 bases sitting between them. The CDR3 runs to 16 residues. CDR1 SEHNR and CDR2 FQNEAQ come from the germline V gene (reference sequence). CDR3 coding DNA: TGTGCCAGCAGCTTAGCGACCGAGGGCTTTAATGAAAAACTGTTTTTT. This translates into CASSLATEGFNEKLFF.

The CDR3 nucleotides read TGTGCCAGCAGTACAACATCCGACGGAGGAGATACGCAGTATTTT. Protein product: CASSTTSDGGDTQYF. The V gene is TRBV28, the J gene TRBJ2-3; possible D gene TRBD2, 5 bases. The CDR3 has 15 amino acids. With 5 bases removed from V and 5 bases from J, the gap between germline ends came to 17 bases. Germline values: CDR1 MDHEN, CDR2 SYDVKM.

The chain carries TRBV5-6 and TRBJ2-7; possibly TRBD2 for D (5 bases). Per germline, CDR1 SGHDT and CDR2 YYEEEE. V lost 4 bases to trimming and J lost 0 bases, with 11 bases between them. The length of the CDR3 is 14 residues. The CDR3 here is CASSRTWSSYEQYF. In DNA, the CDR3 is TGTGCCAGCAGCCGGACTTGGAGCTCCTACGAGCAGTACTTC.

This chain joins TRBV5-1 and TRBJ2-7; possibly TRBD1 for D (5 bases). The CDR3 covers 15 residues. From germline, CDR1 is SGHRS and CDR2 YFSETQ. The V and J ends lost 0 bases and 3 bases respectively, with 13 bases between them. The CDR3 DNA reads as TGCGCCAGCAGCTTGGGTTGGCAGGACAACTACGAGCAGTACTTC. Its translation: CASSLGWQDNYEQYF.

This chain connects TRBV7-2 to TRBJ2-7, with 7 bases aligning to TRBD2. The CDR3 spans 15 residues. Germline trimming cut 1 base from V and 1 base from J; bases unmatched to any gene: 4. Germline V gene data show CDR1 as SGHTA and CDR2 as FQGNSA. The CDR3 is CASSLEGGGSYEQYF. DNA of the CDR3: TGTGCCAGCAGCTTAGAAGGCGGGGGATCCTACGAGCAGTACTTC.

The chain couples TRBV7-9 to TRBJ1-4; D not certain. The CDR3 has 14 residues. V lost 3 bases to trimming and J lost 8 bases, with 13 bases between them. Germline-derived CDR1 and CDR2 are SEHNR and FQNEAQ (reference sequence). In DNA form, the CDR3 reads TGTGCCAGCAGCTTGATGTCCGGCGGGGAAAAACTGTTTTTT. Its protein product is CASSLMSGGEKLFF.

The chain has TRBV6-6 and TRBJ2-2; D is uncertain. Germline CDR1 reads MNHNY; CDR2 reads SVGAGI (reference sequence). V gave up 7 bases and J gave up 3 bases, with 15 bases separating them. The CDR3 runs 15 residues. This chain's CDR3 is CASIAVISDTGELFF. The CDR3 bases are TGTGCCAGCATCGCAGTAATTTCCGACACCGGGGAGCTGTTTTTT.

J is TRBJ2-7 and V is TRBV3-1 (or the pseudogene TRBV3-2); possibly TRBD2 for D (6 bases). The CDR3 is 17 amino acids. Germline CDR1 and CDR2: LGHDT and YNNKEL (reference sequence). V dropped 3 bases and J dropped 2 bases, with 20 bases sitting between them. CDR3 loop: CASSQVLGEVGPYEQYF. In DNA, the CDR3 is TGTGCCAGCAGCCAGGTGCTGGGGGAGGTTGGACCCTACGAGCAGTACTTC.

The chain uses TRBV4-1 and TRBJ2-5; unclear D gene. Trimming stripped 0 bases from V and 1 base from J, with 15 bases between. The germline V gene has CDR1 MGHRA and CDR2 YSYEKL. This CDR3 spans 17 amino acids. CDR3 residues: CASSQEHRFWAQETQYF. The CDR3 DNA reads as TGCGCCAGCAGCCAAGAACATAGGTTTTGGGCCCAAGAGACCCAGTACTTC.

The chain combines TRBV9 with TRBJ2-1; D perhaps matches TRBD2 (6 bases). The germline V and J ends were trimmed by 3 bases and 6 bases, with 19 bases remaining between them. CDR3 length: 16 amino acids. Germline values: CDR1 SGDLS, CDR2 YYNGEE. CDR3 nucleotides: TGTGCCAGCAGCGCGGAGTCCAGGGAGGTAGTCAATGAGCAGTTCTTC. Its translation: CASSAESREVVNEQFF.

The chain joins TRBV24-1 to TRBJ1-2; unclear D gene. CDR1 KGHDR and CDR2 SFDVKD come from the germline V gene. CDR3 length equals 14 residues. V was trimmed by 3 bases and J by 8 bases, leaving 15 bases between them. CDR3 amino acids: CATSDATGDFGYTF. Here the CDR3 DNA reads TGTGCCACCAGTGATGCTACCGGTGACTTCGGCTACACCTTC.

Comments on this clone: Other DNA sequences in this sample translate to the same CDR3. The V gene is TRBV7-2, the J gene TRBJ2-7; 8 bases agree with TRBD2. Germline CDR1 SGHTA, CDR2 FQGNSA. The CDR3 has 14 amino acids. V shed 2 bases, J shed 0 bases, and the junction held 0 bases outside the gene matches. The CDR3 DNA sequence: TGTGCCAGCAGCTTAACTAGCGGCTCCTACGAGCAGTACTTC. Protein sequence: CASSLTSGSYEQYF.

This rearrangement joins TRBV29-1 to TRBJ2-1; a weak D match, TRBD2 (6 bases). Germline V CDR1 and CDR2: SQVTM, ANQGSEA. V was cut by 6 bases and J by 4 bases, with 19 bases left in between. This CDR3 has 15 amino acids. The chain's CDR3 is CSVPKGSGVYNEQFF. CDR3 sequence (DNA): TGCAGCGTCCCCAAGGGTAGCGGAGTTTACAATGAGCAGTTCTTC.

This clone was recorded only once. V gene TRBV28 combines with J gene TRBJ2-7; perhaps TRBD1 as D (6 bases). The V end lost 7 bases, the J end lost 2 bases, and 15 bases lay between the germline ends. The V gene's germline CDR1 is MDHEN and CDR2 SYDVKM. The CDR3 is 14 residues long. Here the CDR3 DNA reads TGTGCCAGCAAATCCGGGACAACCACCTACGAGCAGTACTTC. Amino acid sequence: CASKSGTTTYEQYF.

CDR3 amino acids: CASRGGAEAFF. CDR3 sequence (DNA): TGTGCCAGCCGGGGGGGGGCTGAAGCTTTCTTT. The chain employs TRBV6-5 and TRBJ1-1, with D possibly TRBD1 on 5 matching bases. Germline V gives CDR1 MNHEY, CDR2 SVGAGI. V was cut by 8 bases and J by 6 bases, with 10 bases left in between. The CDR3 covers 11 residues.

The gene calls are TRBV19 and TRBJ1-3, with 10 bases lining up with TRBD1. The J segment lost 4 bases and the V segment lost 1 base, leaving 4 bases of the junction unmatched. Germline V CDR1 and CDR2: LNHDA, SQIVND (reference sequence). This CDR3 comprises 16 residues. CDR3 bases: TGTGCCAGTAGTATAGGGGGGACAGGGGTCGGAAACACCATATATTTT. Translation gives CASSIGGTGVGNTIYF.

This clone was seen only once. V usage is TRBV9 and J usage is TRBJ2-1; D may be TRBD1 (5 bases). The CDR3 has 14 amino acids. V dropped 0 bases and J dropped 9 bases, with 13 bases sitting between them. Germline CDR1 is SGDLS and CDR2 is YYNGEE. This CDR3 is CASSVGVGQGEQFF. CDR3 sequence (DNA): TGTGCCAGCAGCGTAGGCGTAGGGCAGGGTGAGCAGTTCTTC.

The V call is TRBV9, the J call TRBJ1-5; tentatively, D is TRBD1 (6 bases). This CDR3 region has 16 residues. The germline gives CDR1 SGDLS, CDR2 YYNGEE. The V and J ends lost 3 bases and 2 bases respectively, with 15 bases between them. CDR3 DNA sequence: TGTGCCAGCAGCGGCGGCGGGGGCGCGGGCAATCAGCCCCAGCATTTT. Its translation: CASSGGGGAGNQPQHF. Variable domain in full (rest from reference TRBV9 and TRBJ1-5): DSGVTQTPKHLITATGQRVTLRCSPRSGDLSVYWYQQSLDQGLQFLIQYYNGEERAKGNILERFSAQQFPDLHSELNLSSLELGDSALYFCASSGGGGAGNQPQHFGDGTRLSIL.

The chain uses TRBV7-9 and TRBJ1-1; possible D gene TRBD1, 5 bases. Germline V gives CDR1 SEHNR, CDR2 FQNEAQ (reference sequence). The ends were cut back, 6 bases at V and 1 base at J, with 12 bases in the middle. The CDR3 runs to 14 residues. The chain's CDR3 is CASRKTDENTEAFF. The CDR3 DNA is TGTGCCAGCAGAAAGACAGACGAGAACACTGAAGCTTTCTTT. The full variable domain, in which reference TRBV7-9 and TRBJ1-1 provide the parts outside the CDR3, is DTGVSQNPRHKITKRGQNVTFRCDPISEHNRLYWYRQTLGQGPEFLTYFQNEAQLEKSRLLSDRFSAERPKGSFSTLEIQRTEQGDSAMYLCASRKTDENTEAFFGQGTRLTVV.

The chain recombines TRBV15 with TRBJ2-5; tentative D call: TRBD2 (6 bases). V shed 2 bases and J shed 7 bases, with 20 bases lying between them. This CDR3 region has 16 residues. Germline-derived CDR1 and CDR2 are LNHNV and YYDKDF (reference sequence). The CDR3 DNA is TGTGCCACCAGCAGACCGTTTTTGGACGGGGGAGGGACCCAGTACTTC. This gives the protein CATSRPFLDGGGTQYF.

With regard to this clone: Other DNA sequences in the same sample also yield this CDR3. The chain joins TRBV24-1 to TRBJ2-1; 12 bases agree with TRBD2. The J segment lost 7 bases and the V segment lost 4 bases, leaving 7 bases of the junction unmatched. This CDR3 has 16 residues. CDR1 and CDR2 from the germline V gene are KGHDR and SFDVKD. CDR3 region: CATSDPTSGRLNEQFF. Here the CDR3 DNA reads TGTGCCACCAGTGACCCAACTAGCGGGAGGCTAAATGAGCAGTTCTTC.

The chain links TRBV6-1 to TRBJ2-7; TRBD2 agrees at 12 bases. With 1 base clipped from V and 0 bases from J, the junction kept 4 bases outside the gene matches. The CDR3 runs to 17 residues. Germline loops: CDR1 MNHNS, CDR2 SASEGT. CDR3 DNA: TGTGCCAGCAGTGAAGGCCCGACTAGCGGGGGCTCCTACGAGCAGTACTTC. It encodes CASSEGPTSGGSYEQYF.

V usage is TRBV28 and J usage is TRBJ2-1, with 7 bases lining up with TRBD1. The germline gives CDR1 MDHEN, CDR2 SYDVKM. The J segment lost 5 bases and the V segment lost 5 bases, leaving 9 bases of the junction unmatched. CDR3 length equals 15 residues. In nucleotides, the CDR3 is TGTGCCAGCAGTAAACGGGACAGAGTTGACAATGAGCAGTTCTTC. Translating gives CASSKRDRVDNEQFF. Based on the CDR3 plus reference TRBV28 and TRBJ2-1, the full variable domain is DVKVTQSSRYLVKRTGEKVFLECVQDMDHENMFWYRQDPGLGLRLIYFSYDVKMKEKGDIPEGYSVSREKKERFSLILESASTNQTSMYLCASSKRDRVDNEQFFGPGTRLTVL.

The gene calls are TRBV2 and TRBJ1-6, with D perhaps matching TRBD1 (6 bases). V was clipped by 5 bases and J by 14 bases, with 13 bases between them. CDR1 and CDR2 (germline): SNHLY, FYNNEI. This CDR3 has 12 residues. The CDR3 DNA reads as TGTGCCAGCAGTCGACAGGCCTTAGCCCTCCACTTT. Residues: CASSRQALALHF.

The V call is TRBV5-8, the J call TRBJ2-1; 14 nucleotides align to TRBD2. Looked up from germline, CDR1 is SGHTS and CDR2 is YDEGEE. The length of the CDR3 is 14 residues. After removal of 5 bases from V and 9 bases from J, the junction contained 4 bases not matched to a gene. The CDR3 loop reads CASRGLAGEFEQFF. CDR3 DNA: TGTGCCAGCAGGGGACTAGCGGGAGAGTTTGAGCAGTTCTTC.

The V gene is TRBV19, the J gene TRBJ1-1; a weak D match, TRBD1 (5 bases). Trimming left V 3 bases short and J 5 bases short, with 10 bases between. Germline loops: CDR1 LNHDA, CDR2 SQIVND (reference sequence). There are 13 residues in the CDR3. The CDR3 loop is CASSIRGGTEAFF. CDR3 DNA: TGTGCCAGTAGTATTAGGGGAGGGACTGAAGCTTTCTTT.

This clone turned up a few times. V usage is TRBV28 and J usage is TRBJ1-5; 9 nucleotides line up with TRBD1. With V trimmed by 3 bases and J by 2 bases, 5 bases remained unmatched. CDR3 length equals 16 residues. Germline-derived CDR1 and CDR2 are MDHEN and SYDVKM. CDR3 residues: CASSLGRTGGNQPQHF. The CDR3 DNA reads TGTGCCAGCAGTTTGGGGAGGACAGGGGGCAATCAGCCCCAGCATTTT.

The V gene is TRBV29-1, the J gene TRBJ2-5; 7 positions match TRBD1. The V segment lost 6 bases and the J segment 3 bases; nucleotides outside the gene matches: 1. The V gene's germline CDR1 is SQVTM and CDR2 ANQGSEA. This CDR3 has 11 amino acids. CDR3 sequence (DNA): TGCAGCGTCGACAGGGAAGAGACCCAGTACTTC. It yields the protein CSVDREETQYF. Drawing the rest from reference TRBV29-1 and TRBJ2-5, the complete variable domain is SAVISQKPSRDICQRGTSLTIQCQVDSQVTMMFWYRQQPGQSLTLIATANQGSEATYESGFVIDKFPISRPNLTFSTLTVSNMSPEDSSIYLCSVDREETQYFGPGTRLLVL.

The V call is TRBV12-3 or TRBV12-4, the J call TRBJ1-1; a weak D match, TRBD1 (5 bases). V gave up 3 bases and J gave up 6 bases, with 8 bases separating them. This CDR3 is 12 amino acids long. The CDR3 sequence: CASSFPGSEAFF. The CDR3 DNA reads as TGTGCCAGCAGTTTTCCAGGGTCTGAAGCTTTCTTT.